This T cell receptor (beta chain) was recorded in a study of glioma-infiltrating T cells. With V trimmed by 8 bases and J by 8 bases, 3 bases remained unmatched. Germline V lookup: CDR1 MDHEN, CDR2 SYDVKM. CDR3 length equals 12 residues. Amplification of TCR alpha and beta CDR3 regions from RNA used iRepertoire nested multiplex PCR. One-step reverse transcription and amplification started from approximately 100-400 ng of tissue mRNA or PBMC total RNA. MiXCR, run by TCRdb on the multiplex PCR reads, gives a single entry per CDR3 protein. The table has over 140,000 distinct CDR3 sequences, 39% seen once; the top ten hold around 20%. Study observations and caveats: Gliomas, especially low-grade, showed above-expected tissue-blood divergence; non-neoplastic patients showed below. Only very few CDR3 sequences appeared in both tissue and blood.

Concerning this clonotype itself: Its antigen is not identified.

The source of this sequence is a human donor with low-grade glioma or glioblastoma, undergoing nonglioma brain surgery, or in good health (not recorded which). The specimen sequenced was glioma tissue, nonneoplastic brain tissue, or PBMCs (not recorded which). The genes are TRBV28 and TRBJ1-6; 7 nucleotides agree with TRBD1. The CDR3 DNA is TGTGCCAGCGGGACAGCTTATTCACCCCTCCACTTT. This encodes CASGTAYSPLHF.